This T cell receptor (beta chain) emerged from a study of cytomegalovirus exposure and HLA in healthy donors. Produced via immunoSEQ multiplex PCR; TCRdb's table is partial and in-frame only. Of 100,000 to 150,000 clones listed, 89% are singletons. V gave up 8 bases and J gave up 1 base; unmatched junction bases: 7. The CDR3 loop spans 13 amino acids. The germline V gene encodes CDR1 GTSNPN and CDR2 SVGIG (reference sequence). With regard to this clone: Its antigen remains unknown.

Study observations and caveats: The study labeled 150 to 200 TCR beta chains cytomegalovirus-associated.

A roughly 130-subject validation cohort, separate from the approximately 690-subject first cohort, supplied the donors. The sequenced sample consisted of PBMCs. The rearrangement uses TRBV30 and TRBJ1-1, with 7 bases identical to TRBD1. The receptor was derived from a woman under 30 in good health and CMV-seronegative. This CDR3 reads CARNRGENTEAFF. The CDR3 DNA reads TGTGCCAGAAACAGGGGAGAGAACACTGAAGCTTTCTTT.